The sequence of this T cell receptor (beta chain) was determined in a study of cytomegalovirus exposure and HLA in healthy donors. Notes on the study in general: CMV serostatus was the only immune exposure information that was available. Productive rates of about 87% or about 30% were seen for most TCR beta V segments in an earlier analysis.

As to this clone: Its target is unknown.

V was shortened by 6 bases and J by 6 bases, with 21 bases between the two germline ends. The CDR3 loop spans 15 amino acids. Germline CDR1 and CDR2: SGHVS and FQNEAQ. PCR primers comprised 60 Vbeta and 13 Jbeta primers. Here immunoSEQ multiplex PCR was the method, and the copy in TCRdb shows in-frame clones only, minus some. The sample holds under 150,000 clones, roughly 80% seen once. The chain carries TRBV7-8 and TRBJ2-7; a weak D match, TRBD2 (5 bases). This sequence was found in a man under 40 in good health and CMV-seronegative. Sequenced sample: PBMCs. CDR3 protein: CASSPGVALGREQYF. Here the CDR3 DNA reads TGTGCCAGCAGTCCCGGGGTCGCACTAGGTCGCGAGCAGTACTTC.